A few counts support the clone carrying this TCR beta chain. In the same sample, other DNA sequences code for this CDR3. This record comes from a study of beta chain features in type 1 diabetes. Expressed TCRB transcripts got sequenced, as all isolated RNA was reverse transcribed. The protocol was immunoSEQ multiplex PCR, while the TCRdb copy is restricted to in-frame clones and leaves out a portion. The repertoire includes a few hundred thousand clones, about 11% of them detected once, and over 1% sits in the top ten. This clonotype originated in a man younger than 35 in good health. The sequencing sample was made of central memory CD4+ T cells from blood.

The CDR3 region has the DNA TGCGCCAGCAGCTTCAGGACAGGAAGCTACGAGCAGTACTTC. Its protein product is CASSFRTGSYEQYF. The rearrangement uses TRBV5-1 and TRBJ2-7; TRBD1 aligns across 7 bases. Germline V CDR1 and CDR2: SGHRS, YFSETQ. The CDR3 spans 14 residues. Losses at the gene ends were 2 bases for V and 3 bases for J; bases not matched to a gene: 5.